The clone carrying this TCR beta chain occurred many times. The antigen is undetermined. This CDR3 contains 13 residues. Trimming cost V 7 bases and J 1 base; bases outside gene matches: 2. Germline CDR1 and CDR2: ENHRY and SYGVKD. The data were obtained in a study of CD8 T cells in ankylosing spondylitis. Study-level points and caveats: Reportedly, matched ankylosing spondylitis synovial fluid was significantly enriched for disease-linked clones. A TCR beta motif of under ten highly homologous variants seemed to mark ankylosing spondylitis blood. Earlier studies detected some motif variants in reactive arthritis synovial fluid and blood.

Via MiXCR, TCRdb re-called the 5' RACE reads, giving one row per CDR3 protein. The sample has about 240,000 distinct CDR3 sequences, roughly 10% seen once. This TCR was recovered from a male donor with ankylosing spondylitis or in good health (not recorded which). This chain uses TRBV10-3 with TRBJ2-3; 7 positions match TRBD1. The sample comprised blood, either unsorted or a sorted T cell fraction (not recorded which). The CDR3 here is CAITGTGTDTQYF. DNA for the CDR3: TGTGCCATCACCGGGACAGGCACAGATACGCAGTATTTT.